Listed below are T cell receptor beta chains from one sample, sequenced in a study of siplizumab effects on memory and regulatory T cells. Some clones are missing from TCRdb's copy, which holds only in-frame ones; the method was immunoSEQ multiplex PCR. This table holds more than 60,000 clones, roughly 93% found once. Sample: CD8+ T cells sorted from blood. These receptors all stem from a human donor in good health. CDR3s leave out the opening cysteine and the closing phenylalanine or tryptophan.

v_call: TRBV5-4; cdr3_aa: ASSDSETQY
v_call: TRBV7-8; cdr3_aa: ASSMGHSPSSGANVLT
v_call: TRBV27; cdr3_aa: ASSFGTLYGYT
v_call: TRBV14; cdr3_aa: ASSQGGTGRTF
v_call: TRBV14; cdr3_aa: ASSQGGAEAF
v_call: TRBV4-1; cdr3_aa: ASSPIQDTRHEQY
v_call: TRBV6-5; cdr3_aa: ASGPGTTYNEQF
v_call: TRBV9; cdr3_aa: ASSVDVATEAF
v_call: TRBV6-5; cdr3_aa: ASSYSVGSNYGYT
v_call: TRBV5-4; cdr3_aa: ASSLADEGRGGEGYT
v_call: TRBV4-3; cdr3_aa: ASSQDGTGAYEQY
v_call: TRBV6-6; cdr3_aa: ASSYFVEAF
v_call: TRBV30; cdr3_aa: ASWTFGNEQF
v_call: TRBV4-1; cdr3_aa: ASSQLTRGGDTQY
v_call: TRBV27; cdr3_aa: ASNPDRGTYNEQF
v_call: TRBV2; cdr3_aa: ASSEVRAEYTEAF
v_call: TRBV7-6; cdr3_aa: ASSPGVGVDYGYT
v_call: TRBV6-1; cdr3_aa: ASLQGGYT
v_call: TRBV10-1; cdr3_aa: ASSDNTEAF
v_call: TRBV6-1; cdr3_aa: ASSEEGQGGNQPQH
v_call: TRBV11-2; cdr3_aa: ASSSWTSGGDETQY
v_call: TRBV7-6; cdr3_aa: ASSLAVGEQY
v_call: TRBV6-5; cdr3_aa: ASSSGEYYEQY
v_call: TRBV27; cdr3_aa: ASSSSSGGLGNTIY
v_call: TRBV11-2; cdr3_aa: ASSLTGRTQY
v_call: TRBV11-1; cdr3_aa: ASSLSSGIEGIETQY
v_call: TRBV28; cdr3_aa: ASSFRVEQF